The 32 T cell receptor beta chains below all came from one sample that was sequenced in a study of blood T cell repertoires in COVID-19. Using immunoSEQ multiplex PCR, the repertoire was profiled, and TCRdb retains in-frame clones only, with some absent. Among approximately 160,000 clones listed, approximately 80% were seen once. The sample comprised PBMCs or T cells enriched from blood (not recorded which). Receptor source: a man aged 35 to 55 who had recovered from COVID-19.

The chain has TRBV6-5 and TRBJ2-1; 12 nucleotides line up with TRBD2. The junction had 5 bases not matched to a gene; V was cut back by 6 bases and J by 5 bases. The CDR3 loop spans 15 amino acids. Per the germline V gene, CDR1 is MNHEY and CDR2 is SVGAGI. In nucleotides, the CDR3 is TGTGCCAGCAGGGAGACTAGCGGGGGAAACAATGAGCAGTTCTTC. It encodes CASRETSGGNNEQFF.

The chain uses TRBV2 and TRBJ1-5; 7 nucleotides match TRBD1. This CDR3 contains 14 residues. Germline V CDR1 and CDR2: SNHLY, FYNNEI. V shed 4 bases, J shed 7 bases, and the junction held 7 bases outside the gene matches. This CDR3 reads CASSGGTAKQPQHF. DNA of the CDR3: TGTGCCAGCAGTGGGGGGACAGCAAAACAGCCCCAGCATTTT.

This clone was recorded once. V and J are TRBV5-8 and TRBJ2-3; D perhaps matches TRBD2 (6 bases). CDR1 is SGHTS and CDR2 is YDEGEE in the germline V gene. Trimming stripped 3 bases from V and 7 bases from J, with 15 bases between. This CDR3 has 14 residues. For the CDR3, the DNA is TGTGCCAGCAGCTGGGGACGGACTATGAATACGCAGTATTTT. Residues: CASSWGRTMNTQYF. Full variable domain (outside the CDR3, taken from reference TRBV5-8 and TRBJ2-3): EAGVTQSPTHLIKTRGQQATLRCSPISGHTSVYWYQQALGLGLQFLLWYDEGEERNRGNFPPRFSGRQFPNYSSELNVNALELEDSALYLCASSWGRTMNTQYFGPGTRLTVL.

The rearrangement joins TRBV30 to TRBJ1-4, with 8 bases that match TRBD1. This CDR3 is built from 14 residues. Losses at the gene ends were 0 bases for V and 6 bases for J; bases not matched to a gene: 3. Germline assignment: CDR1 GTSNPN and CDR2 SVGIG (reference sequence). CDR3 region: CAWSVIRGHEKLFF. The CDR3 coding sequence is TGTGCCTGGAGTGTAATCAGGGGGCATGAAAAACTGTTTTTT.

The gene calls are TRBV7-3 and TRBJ2-2; D is perhaps TRBD2 (5 bases). V lost 5 bases to trimming and J lost 2 bases, with 15 bases between them. The CDR3 covers 16 residues. Germline CDR1 is SGHTA and CDR2 is FQGTGA. As DNA, the CDR3 is TGTGCCAGCAGCCCCCAAGGAGGTTTCAACACCGGGGAGCTGTTTTTT. Translated, it gives CASSPQGGFNTGELFF.

Points on this clone: Different DNA sequences within this sample yield the same CDR3. V usage is TRBV4-2 and J usage is TRBJ2-5, with TRBD2 matching 9 bases. The J segment lost 4 bases and the V segment lost 0 bases, leaving 6 bases of the junction unmatched. Per germline, CDR1 LGHNA and CDR2 YNFKEQ. The CDR3 extends over 16 amino acids. CDR3 sequence (DNA): TGTGCCAGCAGCCAAGAAGGCGGGGGGGCCCGAGAGACCCAGTACTTC. It encodes CASSQEGGGARETQYF.

V is TRBV28 and J is TRBJ2-7; possibly TRBD1 for D (6 bases). Per germline, CDR1 MDHEN and CDR2 SYDVKM. The CDR3 consists of 15 residues. V dropped 4 bases and J dropped 2 bases, with 15 bases sitting between them. CDR3 nucleotides: TGTGCCAGCAGTTCTCCAGGGGCAGCTCCCTACGAGCAGTACGTC. Protein sequence: CASSSPGAAPYEQYV.

This clone was seen once. This chain uses TRBV6-2 or TRBV6-3 with TRBJ1-5, with 7 positions matching TRBD1. The V gene end was trimmed by 6 bases and the J gene end by 7 bases; junction bases not matched to a gene: 18. Germline V gene data show CDR1 as MNHEY and CDR2 as SVGEGT. This CDR3 has 17 residues. The CDR3 reads CASSPLGTAKVRQPQHF. CDR3 nucleotides: TGTGCCAGCAGCCCTCTAGGGACAGCCAAGGTTAGACAGCCCCAGCATTTT.

V usage is TRBV30 and J usage is TRBJ2-6; perhaps TRBD1 as D (5 bases). V was pared by 2 bases and J by 2 bases, with 10 bases between. Per germline, CDR1 GTSNPN and CDR2 SVGIG (reference sequence). The CDR3 runs 15 residues. The CDR3 reads CAWSRGRAGANVLTF. CDR3 DNA: TGTGCCTGGAGTAGGGGCAGGGCTGGGGCCAACGTCCTGACTTTC.

The CDR3 is CASSRVGARMNTGELFF. As DNA, the CDR3 is TGTGCCAGCAGCCGCGTAGGGGCTCGGATGAACACCGGGGAGCTGTTTTTT. This chain uses TRBV7-7 with TRBJ2-2, with a possible D match to TRBD1 (5 bases). The germline V and J ends were trimmed by 5 bases and 1 base, with 17 bases remaining between them. Germline V lookup: CDR1 SSHAT, CDR2 FNYEAQ (reference sequence). This CDR3 contains 17 residues.

This clone was recorded only once. V and J are TRBV9 and TRBJ2-2, with 9 bases fitting TRBD1. Unmatched junction bases numbered 2, after V lost 0 bases and J lost 5 bases. This CDR3 is 15 amino acids long. CDR1 is SGDLS, CDR2 YYNGEE, per germline. Here the CDR3 DNA reads TGTGCCAGCAGCGTAGCCGGGACAGGGACCGGGGAGCTGTTTTTT. Translating gives CASSVAGTGTGELFF.

This chain joins TRBV9 and TRBJ1-2; D call uncertain. This CDR3 comprises 14 residues. CDR1 and CDR2 (germline): SGDLS, YYNGEE. V lost 4 bases and J 2 bases, leaving 12 bases between the germline ends. DNA of the CDR3: TGTGCCAGCAGCCCCTTGTTACAAAACTATGGCTACACCTTC. Protein product: CASSPLLQNYGYTF.

The J gene is TRBJ1-6, the V gene TRBV6-5; TRBD1 agrees at 9 bases. Germline V gene data show CDR1 as MNHEY and CDR2 as SVGAGI. J lost 7 bases, V lost 11 bases, and 6 bases had no gene match. The CDR3 consists of 13 residues. This CDR3 reads CAGEGTGNSPLHF. The CDR3 nucleotides read TGTGCCGGAGAAGGGACAGGGAATTCACCCCTCCACTTT.

V is TRBV5-1 and J is TRBJ1-1, with 9 nucleotides matching TRBD1. This CDR3 is 17 amino acids long. Germline CDR1 reads SGHRS; CDR2 reads YFSETQ. V shed 4 bases and J 0 bases; nucleotides not matched to a gene: 10. CDR3 nucleotides: TGCGCCAGCAGCGGAGACAGGGGGTCATCGATGAACACTGAAGCTTTCTTT. This sequence encodes CASSGDRGSSMNTEAFF.

J is TRBJ1-1 and V is TRBV11-3; unclear D gene. There are 14 residues in the CDR3. Trimming took 5 bases from V and 5 from J, leaving 15 bases between them. Per the germline V gene, CDR1 is SGHNT and CDR2 is YENEEA. CDR3 in amino acids: CASSPGSGETEAFF. The CDR3 bases are TGTGCCAGCAGCCCGGGGTCCGGGGAAACTGAAGCTTTCTTT.

The gene calls are TRBV27 and TRBJ2-3; 10 bases line up with TRBD2. The CDR3 totals 15 residues. Germline assignment: CDR1 MNHEY and CDR2 SMNVEV (reference sequence). V gave up 6 bases and J gave up 1 base; unmatched junction bases: 4. The CDR3 sequence is CASSVGLAGTDTQYF. The CDR3 DNA is TGTGCCAGCAGCGTCGGACTAGCGGGCACAGATACGCAGTATTTT.

V is TRBV27 and J is TRBJ2-2; tentative D call: TRBD2 (5 bases). The CDR3 loop spans 13 amino acids. Germline V CDR1 and CDR2: MNHEY, SMNVEV (reference sequence). Trimming removed 2 bases at V and 9 bases at J, with 10 bases between. CDR3 in amino acids: CASSLQTGWELFF. CDR3 sequence (DNA): TGTGCCAGCAGTTTACAGACGGGATGGGAGCTGTTTTTT.

The chain links TRBV2 to TRBJ2-2; a weak D match, TRBD1 (6 bases). This CDR3 comprises 14 residues. Germline V gene sequence: CDR1 SNHLY, CDR2 FYNNEI. The V and J ends lost 4 bases and 2 bases respectively, with 8 bases between them. As DNA, the CDR3 is TGTGCCAGCAGTGCGGGACAAAACACCGGGGAGCTGTTTTTT. Translated, it gives CASSAGQNTGELFF.

This clone was counted a single time. The V call is TRBV12-5, the J call TRBJ2-3, with 10 bases aligning to TRBD2. The CDR3 length is 16 residues. With V trimmed by 5 bases and J by 0 bases, 5 bases remained unmatched. The germline CDR1 and CDR2 sequences are LGHNT and FRNRAP. The CDR3 DNA reads as TGTGCTAGTGGTCTCCGTAGCGGGGGGAGCACAGATACGCAGTATTTT. It codes for CASGLRSGGSTDTQYF.

The rearrangement links TRBV5-1 to TRBJ1-6; D may be TRBD1 (5 bases). Germline V CDR1 and CDR2: SGHRS, YFSETQ. V lost 7 bases and J 7 bases, leaving 15 bases between the germline ends. The CDR3 is 14 amino acids. CDR3 protein: CASGPGQGNSPLHF. DNA for the CDR3: TGCGCCAGCGGTCCGGGCCAGGGAAATTCACCCCTCCACTTT.

This clone has more than one count but fewer than ten. The CDR3 loop is CASSLPGTGELFF. In DNA form, the CDR3 reads TGTGCCAGCAGCTTACCCGGGACCGGGGAGCTGTTTTTT. The chain employs TRBV11-2 and TRBJ2-2; D is ambiguous. Trimming took off 2 bases at V and 5 bases at J, with 6 bases between the two ends. The CDR3 has 13 amino acids. Germline CDR1 is SGHAT and CDR2 is FQNNGV.

This chain connects TRBV7-9 to TRBJ1-1; D uncertain. Deletions cut 5 bases from V and 0 bases from J, with 13 bases between. This CDR3 spans 15 amino acids. From germline, CDR1 is SEHNR and CDR2 FQNEAQ (reference sequence). In nucleotides, the CDR3 is TGTGCCAGCAGCGCCGTCGCGGCCTTGAACACTGAAGCTTTCTTT. Amino acids: CASSAVAALNTEAFF.

The CDR3 spells CASSGGGPPTTEAFF. Written as DNA, the CDR3 is TGTGCCAGCTCGGGCGGCGGGCCACCTACCACTGAAGCTTTCTTT. J is TRBJ1-1 and V is TRBV18; no clear D. Germline values: CDR1 KGHSH, CDR2 LQKENI. With 6 bases removed from V and 4 bases from J, the gap between germline ends came to 18 bases. This CDR3 contains 15 residues.

This clone has more than one count but fewer than ten. The chain carries TRBV12-3 or TRBV12-4 and TRBJ1-5; D is possibly TRBD1 (5 bases). The ends were cut back, 8 bases at V and 7 bases at J, with 12 bases in the middle. CDR3 length equals 12 residues. CDR3 residues: CASWRGGQPQHF. CDR3 nucleotides: TGTGCCAGCTGGAGGGGAGGACAGCCCCAGCATTTT.

V gene TRBV18 combines with J gene TRBJ2-5; possible D gene TRBD1, 5 bases. The ends were cut back, 3 bases at V and 5 bases at J, with 13 bases in the middle. CDR1 KGHSH and CDR2 LQKENI come from the germline V gene. The CDR3 totals 14 residues. DNA of the CDR3: TGTGCCAGCTCACCTCAAGGGGTCGGCGAGACCCAGTACTTC. Its translation: CASSPQGVGETQYF.

The chain joins TRBV3-1 (or the pseudogene TRBV3-2) to TRBJ1-4, with TRBD1 matching over 8 bases. The CDR3 runs 16 residues. Germline V gene data show CDR1 as LGHDT and CDR2 as YNNKEL (reference sequence). Trimming removed 0 bases from V and 4 bases from J; junction bases left unmatched: 4. The CDR3 sequence: CASSQDGRGLNEKLFF. Written as DNA, the CDR3 is TGTGCCAGCAGCCAAGATGGCAGGGGGCTTAATGAAAAACTGTTTTTT.

This chain connects TRBV7-2 to TRBJ2-1; 11 bases line up with TRBD2. Trimming removed 3 bases from V and 7 bases from J; junction bases left unmatched: 5. The germline gives CDR1 SGHTA, CDR2 FQGNSA. The CDR3 runs 15 residues. The CDR3 spells CASSFTSGGWNEQFF. The CDR3 region has the DNA TGTGCCAGCAGCTTTACTAGCGGGGGTTGGAATGAGCAGTTCTTC.

This sequence joins TRBV5-1 and TRBJ2-1, with 9 bases matching TRBD2. From germline, CDR1 is SGHRS and CDR2 YFSETQ. Trimming cost V 4 bases and J 9 bases; bases outside gene matches: 8. The CDR3 sequence is 14 residues long. CDR3: CASSGGSGGGEQFF. CDR3 nucleotide sequence: TGCGCCAGCAGCGGAGGTAGCGGGGGCGGTGAGCAGTTCTTC.

The rearrangement links TRBV10-3 to TRBJ2-5, with D perhaps TRBD1 (5 bases). V dropped 0 bases and J dropped 4 bases, with 6 bases sitting between them. CDR1 is ENHRY and CDR2 is SYGVKD in the germline V gene. CDR3 length equals 13 residues. CDR3 residues: CAISESTGETQYF. The CDR3 nucleotides are TGTGCCATCAGTGAGTCCACAGGAGAGACCCAGTACTTC.

This sequence joins TRBV15 and TRBJ2-2; the match to TRBD2 covers 7 bases. CDR3 length equals 16 residues. Trimming cost V 4 bases and J 2 bases; bases outside gene matches: 7. Germline V lookup: CDR1 LNHNV, CDR2 YYDKDF (reference sequence). As DNA, the CDR3 is TGTGCCACCAGCACTTGGGAGGGCCTAAACACCGGGGAGCTGTTTTTT. Residues: CATSTWEGLNTGELFF.

The chain uses TRBV2 and TRBJ2-6; the D gene is possibly TRBD2 (5 bases). This CDR3 spans 15 amino acids. Germline V gene data show CDR1 as SNHLY and CDR2 as FYNNEI. Trimming pared 7 bases from V and 0 bases from J, leaving 10 bases between. The CDR3 loop reads CASKRVNSGANVLTF. The DNA for the CDR3 is TGTGCCAGCAAGAGGGTAAACTCTGGGGCCAACGTCCTGACTTTC.

The chain uses TRBV9 and TRBJ1-1, with no clear D. The CDR3 has 11 amino acids. The germline V gene has CDR1 SGDLS and CDR2 YYNGEE. The V end was cut by 6 bases, the J end by 4 bases, with 7 bases between. The CDR3 region has the DNA TGTGCCAGCACAGTTGCCACTGAAGCTTTCTTT. This codes for CASTVATEAFF.